This T cell receptor beta chain derives from a study of patients and donors after allogeneic stem cell transplantation. Germline-derived CDR1 and CDR2 are SGHRS and YFSETQ. Trimming at V came to 4 bases and at J to 0 bases, leaving 8 bases not matched to a gene. There are 17 residues in the CDR3. TCRdb passed the RT-PCR reads through MiXCR, listing each CDR3 protein once. This sample yields about 410,000 distinct CDR3 sequences, of which approximately 16% are seen a single time; around 6.8% belongs to the top ten. The clonotype was recovered from a human donor who was either an allogeneic HSCT recipient or a stem cell or donor lymphocyte infusion donor (not recorded which). It is not recorded whose cells these are; they may come from a transplant donor. V and J are TRBV5-1 and TRBJ1-3, with 9 positions matching TRBD1. Source material: blood, either unsorted or a sorted T cell fraction (not recorded which). The CDR3 region has the DNA TGCGCCAGCAGCAGACGACAGGGGGTGGCCTCTGGAAACACCATATATTTT. It translates to CASSRRQGVASGNTIYF.